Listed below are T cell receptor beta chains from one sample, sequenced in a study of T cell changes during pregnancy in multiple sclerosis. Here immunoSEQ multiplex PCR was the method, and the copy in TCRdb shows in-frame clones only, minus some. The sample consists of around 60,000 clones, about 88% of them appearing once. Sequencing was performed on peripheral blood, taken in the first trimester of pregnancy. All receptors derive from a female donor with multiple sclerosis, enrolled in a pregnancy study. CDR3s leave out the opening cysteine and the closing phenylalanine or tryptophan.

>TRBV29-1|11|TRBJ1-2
SVGSLGGYGYT
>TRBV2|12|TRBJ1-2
ASSEQGGNYGYT
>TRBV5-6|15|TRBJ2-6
ASSFWTGSSGANVLT
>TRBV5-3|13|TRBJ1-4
ARSFIRSTNEKLF
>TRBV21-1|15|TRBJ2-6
ASSKAGHIGGANVLT
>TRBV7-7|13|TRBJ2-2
ASSPSSGATGELF
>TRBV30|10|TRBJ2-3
AWSANSDTQY
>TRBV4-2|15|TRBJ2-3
ASSQDHRGDPTDTQY
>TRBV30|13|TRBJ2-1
AWSVGAGVRSEQF
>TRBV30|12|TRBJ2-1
AWSQGGTYNEQF
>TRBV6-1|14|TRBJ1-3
ASSEYGTGSGNTIY
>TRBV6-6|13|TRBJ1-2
ASSPQSTGPYGYT
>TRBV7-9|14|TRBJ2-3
ASSLTVAVVADTQY
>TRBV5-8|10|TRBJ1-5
ASSFADQPQH
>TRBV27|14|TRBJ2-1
ASRGLAGGIYNEQF
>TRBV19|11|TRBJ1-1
ASSTSQYTEAF
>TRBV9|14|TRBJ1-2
ASSVSTGQGNYGYT
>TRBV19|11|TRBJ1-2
ASSIPTNYGYT
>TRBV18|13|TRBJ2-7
ASSPDLYLANEQY
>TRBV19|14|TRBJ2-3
ASSILAGRSTDTQY
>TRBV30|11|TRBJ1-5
AWSVQINQPQH
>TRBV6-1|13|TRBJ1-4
ASSDYNRGSEKLF
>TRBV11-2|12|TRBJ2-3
ASSRELNTDTQY
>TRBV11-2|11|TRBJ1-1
ASSPQRDTEAF
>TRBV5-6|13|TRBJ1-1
ASITGGLGNTEAF
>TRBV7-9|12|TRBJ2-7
ASSQDRGPGEQY
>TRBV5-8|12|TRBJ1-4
ASSRDRGFEKLF
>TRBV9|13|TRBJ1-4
ASSVSGQGNEKLF
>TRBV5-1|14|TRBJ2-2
ASGLSATKPTGELF
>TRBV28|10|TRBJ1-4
ASTQLDEKLF
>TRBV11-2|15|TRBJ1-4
ASTLDGAGTANEKLF
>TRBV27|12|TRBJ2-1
ASGTSGSYNEQF
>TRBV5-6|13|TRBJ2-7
ASSLAQTQAHEQY
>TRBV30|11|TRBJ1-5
ACSGGINQPQH
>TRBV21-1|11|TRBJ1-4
ASSKVPGEKLF
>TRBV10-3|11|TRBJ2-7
AILRDSGGEQY